A single sample gave rise to the 15 T cell receptor beta chains below, sequenced in a study of blood T cell repertoires in COVID-19. Clones were read by immunoSEQ multiplex PCR, and TCRdb kept only the in-frame ones, dropping some. The table lists approximately 390,000 clones, about 90% of them singletons, with around 6.3% in the top ten. The material sequenced was peripheral blood. Source of these receptors: a man younger than 35 with active or convalescent COVID-19.

The chain employs TRBV7-9 and TRBJ2-7, with D uncertain. V shed 1 base and J shed 3 bases, with 13 bases lying between them. The CDR3 has 15 amino acids. In germline, CDR1 is SEHNR, CDR2 FQNEAQ (reference sequence). CDR3 bases: TGTGCCAGCAGCTTAGGTTCCGCGGTTGTCTACGAGCAGTACTTC. The encoded protein is CASSLGSAVVYEQYF.

The chain carries TRBV7-2 and TRBJ2-2, with D perhaps TRBD1 (6 bases). The CDR3 is 15 residues long. Between the trimmed V and J ends, which lost 5 bases and 4 bases, there was a span of 14 bases. CDR1 and CDR2 (germline): SGHTA, FQGNSA. The CDR3 coding sequence is TGTGCCAGCAGCCTCACCGGACAGACCACCGGGGAGCTGTTTTTT. This sequence encodes CASSLTGQTTGELFF.

The CDR3 DNA sequence: TGTGCCAGCAGCGTATCTCAGAAAGAGACCCAGTACTTC. Amino acids: CASSVSQKETQYF. This sequence joins TRBV9 and TRBJ2-5; D gene unclear. Germline loops: CDR1 SGDLS, CDR2 YYNGEE. Trimming took 1 base from V and 3 from J, leaving 7 bases between them. CDR3 length equals 13 residues.

The gene calls are TRBV24-1 and TRBJ1-5; the D is unclear. The CDR3 covers 14 residues. V lost 4 bases and J lost 0, with 6 bases in between. The germline CDR1 and CDR2 sequences are KGHDR and SFDVKD. CDR3 DNA sequence: TGTGCCACCAGTGAGCGGGATAGCAATCAGCCCCAGCATTTT. Its translation is CATSERDSNQPQHF.

The chain joins TRBV11-2 to TRBJ2-3; D not certain. Germline V gene lookup returns CDR1 SGHAT and CDR2 FQNNGV. V lost 5 bases, J lost 0 bases, and 12 bases lay in between. The CDR3 contains 15 residues. The CDR3 DNA reads as TGTGCCAGCAGCCACGACATATCTAGCACAGATACGCAGTATTTT. Its protein is CASSHDISSTDTQYF.

This chain connects TRBV7-8 to TRBJ1-2; weak D call: TRBD1 (5 bases). In germline, CDR1 is SGHVS, CDR2 FQNEAQ. The V and J ends lost 5 bases and 8 bases respectively, with 15 bases between them. The CDR3 runs to 13 residues. CDR3 coding DNA: TGTGCCAGCAGCACCAAGCCCGGGGGAGGCTACACCTTC. Its translation: CASSTKPGGGYTF.

Worth noting for this clone: In the same sample, other DNA sequences code for this CDR3. This rearrangement joins TRBV6-6 to TRBJ2-7; 8 positions agree with TRBD1. This CDR3 spans 15 amino acids. The V and J ends lost 0 bases and 0 bases, in that order; junction bases with no gene match: 1. In germline, CDR1 is MNHNY, CDR2 SVGAGI (reference sequence). Here the CDR3 DNA reads TGTGCCAGCAGTTACTCCGGACAGGGCTCCTACGAGCAGTACTTC. This codes for CASSYSGQGSYEQYF.

V is TRBV15 and J is TRBJ1-2; D is unclear. From germline, CDR1 is LNHNV and CDR2 YYDKDF (reference sequence). V dropped 0 bases and J dropped 8 bases, with 7 bases sitting between them. This CDR3 comprises 12 residues. CDR3 sequence (DNA): TGTGCCACCAGCAGAGATGTCCGGGGCTACACCTTC. Protein: CATSRDVRGYTF.

This clone appeared a few times. The rearrangement links TRBV6-5 to TRBJ1-6, with TRBD1 as a possible D gene (6 bases). Germline-derived CDR1 and CDR2 are MNHEY and SVGAGI. The V end was cut by 0 bases, the J end by 14 bases, with 11 bases between. CDR3 length: 13 amino acids. CDR3 DNA sequence: TGTGCCAGCAGTTACTCCCGGGACACCGCCCTCCACTTT. Translated: CASSYSRDTALHF.

The chain joins TRBV30 to TRBJ2-2; 7 nucleotides match TRBD2. Germline V gene lookup returns CDR1 GTSNPN and CDR2 SVGIG (reference sequence). The V and J ends lost 8 bases and 5 bases, in that order; junction bases with no gene match: 11. There are 14 residues in the CDR3. The CDR3: CARNRRGRTGELFF. The DNA of the CDR3 is TGTGCCCGCAACCGTCGCGGGAGAACCGGGGAGCTGTTTTTT.

This chain links TRBV6-5 with TRBJ1-5, with a tentative D call TRBD1 (5 bases). This CDR3 contains 12 residues. Germline CDR1 and CDR2: MNHEY and SVGAGI. The ends were cut back, 9 bases at V and 0 bases at J, with 6 bases in the middle. The CDR3 DNA reads TGTGCCAGTCAGGGTAGCAATCAGCCCCAGCATTTT. Amino acid sequence: CASQGSNQPQHF.

V usage is TRBV28 and J usage is TRBJ1-2; D perhaps matches TRBD1 (5 bases). The germline gives CDR1 MDHEN, CDR2 SYDVKM. Trimming removed 7 bases from V and 4 bases from J, with 16 bases in between. The CDR3 runs to 14 residues. The CDR3 here is CASIPAGLIYGYTF. In DNA, the CDR3 is TGTGCCAGCATACCCGCGGGGCTGATCTATGGCTACACCTTC.

This clone came up once. The V call is TRBV19, the J call TRBJ2-1; no clear D. The CDR3 contains 15 residues. The V gene's germline CDR1 is LNHDA and CDR2 SQIVND (reference sequence). V lost 2 bases and J 1 base, leaving 9 bases between the germline ends. The CDR3 loop is CASSIFPTSYNEQFF. Here the CDR3 DNA reads TGTGCCAGTAGTATATTCCCTACTTCCTACAATGAGCAGTTCTTC.

The CDR3: CASCPRDRGDEQYF. The CDR3 region has the DNA TGTGCCAGCTGCCCTCGGGACAGGGGGGACGAGCAGTACTTC. This chain connects TRBV6-6 to TRBJ2-7; 11 bases line up with TRBD1. Per germline, CDR1 MNHNY and CDR2 SVGAGI (reference sequence). The V and J ends lost 8 bases and 5 bases, in that order; junction bases with no gene match: 8. The CDR3 is made up of 14 amino acids.

The chain recombines TRBV6-2 or TRBV6-3 with TRBJ1-1, with TRBD1 matching 11 bases. This CDR3 is built from 17 residues. From germline, CDR1 is MNHEY and CDR2 SVGEGT. Trimming took 0 bases from V and 3 from J; bases not matched to a gene: 6. The CDR3 spells CASSYSWTGGSYTEAFF. The DNA of the CDR3 is TGTGCCAGCAGTTACTCTTGGACAGGGGGCTCGTACACTGAAGCTTTCTTT.